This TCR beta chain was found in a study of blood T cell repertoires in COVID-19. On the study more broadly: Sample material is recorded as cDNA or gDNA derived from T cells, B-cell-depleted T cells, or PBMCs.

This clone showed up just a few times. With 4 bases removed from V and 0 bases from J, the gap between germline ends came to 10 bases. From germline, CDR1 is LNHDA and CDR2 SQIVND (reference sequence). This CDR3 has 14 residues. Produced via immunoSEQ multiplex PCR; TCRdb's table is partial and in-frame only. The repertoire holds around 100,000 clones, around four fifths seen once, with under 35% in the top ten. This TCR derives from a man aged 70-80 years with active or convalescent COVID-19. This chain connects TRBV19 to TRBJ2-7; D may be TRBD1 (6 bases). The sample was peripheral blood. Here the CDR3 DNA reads TGTGCCAGTAGTAGCCGGGACAACTCCTACGAGCAGTACTTC. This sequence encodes CASSSRDNSYEQYF.